This T cell receptor (beta chain) is from a study of T cells after yellow fever vaccination. Study-level information: Preparation of the low-cell-number fractions used SMART-Seq v4 Ultra Low Input. Overall study results and limits: Abundant clonotypes from the bulk population could contaminate FACS-sorted repertoires.

CDR3 size: 17 residues. Germline CDR1 and CDR2: SGHTA and FQGNSA. V lost 2 bases, J lost 1 base, and 12 bases lay in between. Using its own MiXCR run on the 5' RACE reads, TCRdb lists one record per CDR3 protein. The sample has a few hundred thousand distinct CDR3 sequences; 8.7% are singletons. This clonotype has a handful of counts. Its target is unknown. The sample in question was CD4+ T cells sorted from PBMCs, obtained 5 days after the yellow fever booster vaccination. The TCR sequence derives from a young man who received the YFV17D yellow fever vaccine. V usage is TRBV7-2 and J usage is TRBJ2-6, with D hard to call. The CDR3 is CASSLLILGSGANVLTF. CDR3 in DNA: TGTGCCAGCAGCTTATTGATCCTAGGGTCTGGGGCCAACGTCCTGACTTTC.